Presented here are 26 T cell receptor beta chains from one specimen sequenced in a study of memory CD4+ T cells and cytomegalovirus serostatus. Generated by immunoSEQ multiplex PCR, the TCRdb table keeps only in-frame clones and is missing some. The table lists roughly 49,000 clones, 82% of them singletons. The sort gate was single viable CD3+CD4+CD8-CD45RO+ cells for memory CD4+ T cells. The sequenced material came from memory CD4+ T cells from blood. The receptor set was obtained from an adult in good health and CMV-seronegative.

This clone was seen a handful of times. This chain uses TRBV2 with TRBJ2-7; D not resolved. Deletions cut 7 bases from V and 3 bases from J, with 13 bases between. The CDR3 consists of 13 residues. Germline V gene sequence: CDR1 SNHLY, CDR2 FYNNEI. CDR3 region: CASNRPFDYEQYF. The CDR3, as DNA: TGTGCCAGCAATCGTCCCTTCGACTACGAGCAGTACTTC.

This sequence joins TRBV7-2 and TRBJ2-3; D gene uncertain. The CDR3 covers 16 residues. Germline-derived CDR1 and CDR2 are SGHTA and FQGNSA. The ends were cut back, 0 bases at V and 3 bases at J, with 13 bases in the middle. The CDR3 sequence: CASSLAGSQITDTQYF. The CDR3 DNA reads as TGTGCCAGCAGCTTAGCGGGATCACAAATAACAGATACGCAGTATTTT.

This clone was seen a single time. The chain recombines TRBV28 with TRBJ1-5, with a possible D match to TRBD1 (6 bases). Trimming took 6 bases from V and 4 from J, leaving 16 bases between them. Germline V CDR1 and CDR2: MDHEN, SYDVKM. This CDR3 is 15 amino acids long. CDR3 protein: CASSFGTLGNQPQHF. The CDR3 region has the DNA TGTGCCAGCAGCTTCGGGACACTAGGAAATCAGCCCCAGCATTTT.

V usage is TRBV5-8 and J usage is TRBJ1-1; D may be TRBD1 (6 bases). Germline loops: CDR1 SGHTS, CDR2 YDEGEE. The CDR3 runs 16 residues. The V end was cut by 6 bases, the J end by 2 bases, with 20 bases between. CDR3 region: CASILLRDRLNTEAFF. The CDR3 nucleotides are TGTGCCAGCATCCTTCTGCGTGACAGGTTAAACACTGAAGCTTTCTTT. Full variable domain (missing parts from reference TRBV5-8 and TRBJ1-1): EAGVTQSPTHLIKTRGQQATLRCSPISGHTSVYWYQQALGLGLQFLLWYDEGEERNRGNFPPRFSGRQFPNYSSELNVNALELEDSALYLCASILLRDRLNTEAFFGQGTRLTVV.

The chain has TRBV7-8 and TRBJ1-1, with no clear D. The V and J ends lost 1 base and 2 bases respectively, with 8 bases between them. Per germline, CDR1 SGHVS and CDR2 FQNEAQ. CDR3 length: 14 amino acids. The CDR3 nucleotides are TGTGCCAGCAGCTTAGGCCAGGTTAACACTGAAGCTTTCTTT. It codes for CASSLGQVNTEAFF. Full variable domain (remainder filled in from reference TRBV7-8 and TRBJ1-1): GAGVSQSPRYKVAKRGQDVALRCDPISGHVSLFWYQQALGQGPEFLTYFQNEAQLDKSGLPSDRFFAERPEGSVSTLKIQRTQQEDSAVYLCASSLGQVNTEAFFGQGTRLTVV.

The chain is built from TRBV11-2 and TRBJ2-5; D possibly corresponds to TRBD2 (5 bases). The CDR3 covers 13 residues. Germline CDR1 is SGHAT and CDR2 is FQNNGV. The V end was cut by 5 bases, the J end by 5 bases, with 12 bases between. The CDR3 protein is CASSDQRSETQYF. The CDR3 bases are TGTGCCAGCAGCGATCAGCGGAGCGAGACCCAGTACTTC.

The rearrangement links TRBV14 to TRBJ1-4, with D maybe TRBD1 (6 bases). Germline V gene data show CDR1 as SGHDN and CDR2 as FVKESK. The germline V and J ends were trimmed by 5 bases and 4 bases, with 14 bases remaining between them. The CDR3 runs 15 residues. The CDR3 nucleotides read TGTGCCAGCAGCTGGTTTGGGGGCTTTAATGAAAAACTGTTTTTT. Its protein product is CASSWFGGFNEKLFF.

This clone appeared once. V usage is TRBV6-1 and J usage is TRBJ1-1; the D is unclear. The germline V gene has CDR1 MNHNS and CDR2 SASEGT. This CDR3 contains 15 residues. With 0 bases removed from V and 5 bases from J, the gap between germline ends came to 13 bases. The DNA of the CDR3 is TGTGCCAGCAGTGAAGCACCCACTCTAGGAACTGAAGCTTTCTTT. It yields the protein CASSEAPTLGTEAFF.

The chain recombines TRBV5-6 with TRBJ1-2, with D possibly being TRBD1 (6 bases). Germline V gene lookup returns CDR1 SGHDT and CDR2 YYEEEE. V gave up 2 bases and J gave up 2 bases, with 10 bases separating them. The CDR3 totals 14 residues. This CDR3 reads CASSFQGTNYGYTF. CDR3 nucleotides: TGTGCCAGCAGCTTCCAGGGGACGAACTATGGCTACACCTTC.

The chain combines TRBV7-2 with TRBJ2-1; D uncertain. The CDR3 has 12 residues. CDR1 and CDR2 (germline): SGHTA, FQGNSA. V lost 2 bases, J lost 9 bases, and 8 bases lay in between. CDR3: CASSLNSLEQFF. CDR3 sequence (DNA): TGTGCCAGCAGCTTAAATTCCCTTGAGCAGTTCTTC.

This clone has more than one count but fewer than ten. The V and J genes are TRBV11-3 and TRBJ2-2, with D perhaps being TRBD1 or TRBD2 (7 bases each). The germline V gene encodes CDR1 SGHNT and CDR2 YENEEA. The CDR3 consists of 18 residues. The germline V and J ends were trimmed by 0 bases and 0 bases, with 14 bases remaining between them. CDR3 coding DNA: TGTGCCAGCAGCTTAGATCAGGGGGGGACCTCGAACACCGGGGAGCTGTTTTTT. Translation: CASSLDQGGTSNTGELFF.

Here the CDR3 reads CASSLALGTGELFF. The CDR3 DNA follows: TGCGCCAGCAGCTTGGCCCTAGGAACCGGGGAGCTGTTTTTT. The gene calls are TRBV5-1 and TRBJ2-2, with unresolved D. V lost 0 bases, J lost 5 bases, and 8 bases lay in between. The V gene's germline CDR1 is SGHRS and CDR2 YFSETQ. CDR3 length equals 14 residues.

This clone was counted once. This chain links TRBV29-1 with TRBJ2-3; 11 bases fit TRBD1. The CDR3 runs 16 residues. Trimming removed 2 bases from V and 5 bases from J; junction bases left unmatched: 9. The germline V gene has CDR1 SQVTM and CDR2 ANQGSEA. In DNA, the CDR3 is TGCAGCGTTGAACGGTTCGGGACAGGGGGATTAGATACGCAGTATTTT. This encodes CSVERFGTGGLDTQYF.

This clone was seen more than once but under ten times. The chain recombines TRBV5-1 with TRBJ2-7; D is perhaps TRBD1 or TRBD2 (6 bases each). The CDR3 sequence is 15 residues long. The V gene lost 1 base and the J gene lost 6 bases, with 17 bases spanning the gap. Germline V gene sequence: CDR1 SGHRS, CDR2 YFSETQ. The CDR3 coding sequence is TGCGCCAGCAGCTTGTCACAGGGAAAGGGGGGCGAGCAGTACTTC. Its translation is CASSLSQGKGGEQYF. Using reference TRBV5-1 and TRBJ2-7 for the parts outside the CDR3, the full variable domain is KAGVTQTPRYLIKTRGQQVTLSCSPISGHRSVSWYQQTPGQGLQFLFEYFSETQRNKGNFPGRFSGRQFSNSRSEMNVSTLELGDSALYLCASSLSQGKGGEQYFGPGTRLTVT.

The chain employs TRBV2 and TRBJ1-1, with D uncertain. This CDR3 contains 13 residues. The germline gives CDR1 SNHLY, CDR2 FYNNEI. Trimming shortened V by 7 bases and J by 4 bases, and 13 bases separated the two germline ends. The CDR3 DNA follows: TGTGCCAGCACCCAAAGGTGGAGCACTGAAGCTTTCTTT. Protein: CASTQRWSTEAFF.

This chain connects TRBV5-6 to TRBJ2-7, with 7 bases fitting TRBD1. The CDR3 spans 15 residues. J was trimmed by 2 bases and V by 0 bases; bases with no gene match: 5. Germline assignment: CDR1 SGHDT and CDR2 YYEEEE. DNA of the CDR3: TGTGCCAGCAGCTTGGGCTTTGGGACAGCCTACGAGCAGTACTTC. Translated: CASSLGFGTAYEQYF.

The V call is TRBV27, the J call TRBJ1-5, with D possibly TRBD1 on 6 matching bases. Germline V gene data show CDR1 as MNHEY and CDR2 as SMNVEV (reference sequence). The length of the CDR3 is 15 residues. Trimming stripped 5 bases from V and 5 bases from J, with 16 bases between. The CDR3 DNA sequence: TGTGCCAGCAGTCCCCGGCAGGGGTCCCATCAGCCCCAGCATTTT. This translates into CASSPRQGSHQPQHF.

The chain has TRBV18 and TRBJ1-2; no reliable D call. Trimming took off 5 bases at V and 4 bases at J, with 17 bases between the two ends. Germline V gene sequence: CDR1 KGHSH, CDR2 LQKENI. The CDR3 consists of 15 residues. The CDR3 region is CASSSGSSGSYGYTF. DNA for the CDR3: TGTGCCAGCTCATCAGGCTCGTCCGGGAGCTATGGCTACACCTTC.

This clone turned up a few times. The rearrangement uses TRBV5-1 and TRBJ2-7; TRBD2 matches at 8 bases. The V segment lost 0 bases and the J segment 2 bases; nucleotides outside the gene matches: 7. The CDR3 spans 16 residues. Germline V gene lookup returns CDR1 SGHRS and CDR2 YFSETQ. The CDR3 sequence: CASSLDYRGGTYEQYF. The DNA for the CDR3 is TGCGCCAGCAGCTTGGACTATCGGGGGGGAACCTACGAGCAGTACTTC.

The V and J genes are TRBV27 and TRBJ2-5, with TRBD1 identical over 9 bases. CDR1 is MNHEY, CDR2 SMNVEV, per germline (reference sequence). Trimming at V came to 2 bases and at J to 1 base, leaving 8 bases not matched to a gene. There are 17 residues in the CDR3. CDR3 loop: CASSLRGNRGPQETQYF. Written as DNA, the CDR3 is TGTGCCAGCAGTTTAAGGGGGAACAGGGGGCCCCAAGAGACCCAGTACTTC.

V gene TRBV28 combines with J gene TRBJ1-1; maybe TRBD1 (6 bases). V lost 6 bases, J lost 4 bases, and 12 bases lay in between. The CDR3 is 13 amino acids. Germline lookup yields CDR1 MDHEN and CDR2 SYDVKM. The DNA for the CDR3 is TGTGCCAGCAGAGAAACAGGGACCACTGAAGCTTTCTTT. Translation gives CASRETGTTEAFF.

V is TRBV27 and J is TRBJ1-1; 9 bases agree with TRBD1. The germline CDR1 and CDR2 sequences are MNHEY and SMNVEV (reference sequence). The V and J ends lost 7 bases and 0 bases, in that order; junction bases with no gene match: 6. The CDR3 is 15 amino acids. In nucleotides, the CDR3 is TGTGCCAGCATGCCCGGGACAGGGTTGAACACTGAAGCTTTCTTT. It yields the protein CASMPGTGLNTEAFF.

The genes are TRBV28 and TRBJ1-2, with TRBD1 matching over 9 bases. CDR1 and CDR2 from the germline V gene are MDHEN and SYDVKM. The CDR3 covers 16 residues. Trimming removed 3 bases from V and 2 bases from J; junction bases left unmatched: 7. CDR3 bases: TGTGCCAGCAGTTTGTGGACAGGGGAGGTAAACTATGGCTACACCTTC. Encoded protein: CASSLWTGEVNYGYTF.

The V call is TRBV30, the J call TRBJ2-7, with 8 bases matching TRBD1. The V and J ends lost 1 base and 4 bases, in that order; junction bases with no gene match: 3. Germline assignment: CDR1 GTSNPN and CDR2 SVGIG (reference sequence). There are 13 residues in the CDR3. The CDR3 is CAWSGTGSYEQYF. The DNA of the CDR3 is TGTGCCTGGAGTGGGACAGGGAGTTACGAGCAGTACTTC.

The gene calls are TRBV5-4 and TRBJ1-3; perhaps TRBD1 as D (6 bases). With 7 bases removed from V and 4 bases from J, the gap between germline ends came to 12 bases. Germline values: CDR1 SGHNT, CDR2 YYREEE (reference sequence). The CDR3 consists of 13 residues. CDR3 protein: CASAQGSGNTIYF. The CDR3 DNA sequence: TGTGCCAGCGCACAGGGTTCCGGAAACACCATATATTTT.

As concerns this clone: At one end, the junction sequence differs from germline, possibly due to a read error. This chain connects TRBV5-1 to TRBJ2-5; 8 bases align to TRBD1. The germline V gene encodes CDR1 SGHRS and CDR2 YFSETQ. The CDR3 totals 13 residues. The CDR3 is CASSLGQAFPRYF. CDR3 sequence (DNA): TGCGCCAGCAGTTTGGGACAGGCCTTCCCGCGGTACTTC. The whole variable domain, remainder taken from reference TRBV5-1 and TRBJ2-5, is KAGVTQTPRYLIKTRGQQVTLSCSPISGHRSVSWYQQTPGQGLQFLFEYFSETQRNKGNFPGRFSGRQFSNSRSEMNVSTLELGDSALYLCASSLGQAFPRYFGPGTRLLVL.